A selection of T cell receptor beta chains follows, all from one sample in a study of blood T cell repertoires in COVID-19. Libraries were prepared by immunoSEQ multiplex PCR; TCRdb keeps only in-frame clonotypes and omits some of them. The sample shows 400,000 to 450,000 clones, about nine tenths of them seen only once. The sample consisted of peripheral blood. These receptors were taken from a woman aged 45-60 years with COVID-19, enrolled during active disease. CDR3s include the opening cysteine and the closing phenylalanine or tryptophan. The D gene is left open where the match is weak. The size entry is marked missing in some rows and otherwise reads once, few, many or a size class.

>TRBJ2-6|-|TRBV5-5|-
CASSPDSGANVLTF
TGTGCCAGCAGCCCAGACTCTGGGGCCAACGTCCTGACTTTC
>TRBJ1-5|-|TRBV30|-
CAWQGTSNQPQHF
TGTGCCTGGCAGGGGACCAGCAATCAGCCCCAGCATTTT
>TRBJ1-5|-|TRBV6-5|TRBD1
CASSWDRGQGQPQHF
TGTGCCAGCAGTTGGGACAGGGGACAGGGTCAGCCCCAGCATTTT
>TRBJ2-1|-|TRBV7-9|-
CASTSGENRIGFF
TGTGCCAGCACCTCGGGAGAGAACCGCATAGGGTTCTTC
>TRBJ1-3|-|TRBV3-1/TRBV3-2|-
CASSQRNTGTGNTIYF
TGTGCCAGCAGCCAAAGGAATACAGGGACAGGAAACACCATATATTTT
>TRBJ2-4|-|TRBV19|-
CASSVLAKNIQYF
TGTGCCAGTAGCGTATTAGCCAAAAACATTCAGTACTTC
>TRBJ1-5|once|TRBV5-1|TRBD1
CASSFGTGGNQPQHF
TGCGCCAGCAGCTTCGGGACAGGGGGAAATCAGCCCCAGCATTTT
>TRBJ1-1|-|TRBV7-9|-
CASSLGGILEAFF
TGTGCCAGCAGCTTGGGAGGAATCCTAGAGGCTTTCTTT
>TRBJ2-5|-|TRBV5-4|TRBD1
CASSSPQGAQETQYF
TGTGCCAGCAGCTCTCCTCAGGGGGCCCAAGAGACCCAGTACTTC
>TRBJ1-6|-|TRBV4-1|-
CASSQEEAGGWLRSPLHF
TGCGCCAGCAGCCAAGAGGAAGCAGGTGGATGGCTCCGGTCACCCCTCCACTTT
>TRBJ1-1|once|TRBV19|-
CASSTGHTNTEAFF
TGTGCCAGTAGTACCGGACACACGAACACTGAAGCTTTCTTT
>TRBJ2-3|-|TRBV15|-
CATSRPSRTSTDTQYF
TGTGCCACCAGCAGGCCTTCCAGGACTAGCACAGATACGCAGTATTTT
>TRBJ2-3|-|TRBV11-1|-
CASSLQTNSDTQYF
TGTGCCAGCAGCTTACAGACTAATTCGGATACGCAGTATTTT
>TRBJ1-1|once|TRBV5-1|TRBD1
CASSIQTGGNEAFF
TGCGCCAGCAGCATACAGACAGGGGGCAATGAAGCTTTCTTT
>TRBJ2-3|once|TRBV3-1/TRBV3-2|-
CASSQFVSSTDTQYF
TGTGCCAGCAGCCAATTCGTATCTAGCACAGATACGCAGTATTTT
>TRBJ2-1|once|TRBV2|TRBD2
CASSVSSGYEDEQFF
TGTGCCAGCAGTGTGTCTAGCGGGTACGAGGATGAGCAGTTCTTC
>TRBJ1-1|-|TRBV9|-
CASSFRGGTEAFF
TGTGCCAGCAGCTTCCGTGGCGGCACTGAAGCTTTCTTT
>TRBJ2-3|-|TRBV21-1|-
CASRKGGRQKNCTDTQYF
TGTGCCAGCAGAAAGGGGGGGCGACAGAAAAATTGCACAGATACGCAGTATTTT
>TRBJ2-3|-|TRBV2|-
CASRVHGLTDTQYF
TGTGCCAGCAGAGTACATGGGCTGACAGATACGCAGTATTTT
>TRBJ1-2|once|TRBV28|-
CASSFGQLSNYGYTF
TGTGCCAGCAGTTTCGGACAGCTCTCTAACTATGGCTACACCTTC
>TRBJ2-2|-|TRBV6-5|-
CASRKTVDRELFF
TGTGCCAGCAGGAAGACAGTTGACCGGGAGCTGTTTTTT
>TRBJ2-7|-|TRBV19|-
CASSIVGAGLGEQYF
TGTGCCAGTAGTATAGTAGGAGCGGGCTTGGGGGAGCAGTACTTC
>TRBJ1-3|-|TRBV5-4|-
CASSLAGNTIYF
TGTGCCAGCAGCTTGGCAGGAAACACCATATATTTT
>TRBJ1-2|-|TRBV18|-
CASSPPVRESLVGYTF
TGTGCCAGCTCACCACCGGTAAGGGAGTCCCTAGTCGGCTACACCTTC
>TRBJ2-1|-|TRBV5-1|TRBD2
CASSGELAGGQYNEQFF
TGCGCCAGCAGCGGAGAACTAGCGGGGGGGCAATACAATGAGCAGTTCTTC
>TRBJ1-2|-|TRBV28|TRBD1
CASGDRTGVLIYGYTF
TGTGCCAGCGGCGACCGGACAGGGGTATTAATTTATGGCTACACCTTC
>TRBJ2-7|-|TRBV12-5|-
CASGPQGPPYEQYF
TGTGCTAGTGGCCCTCAGGGGCCGCCCTACGAGCAGTACTTC
>TRBJ2-5|once|TRBV12-3/TRBV12-4|-
CASRGDFLETQYF
TGTGCCAGCAGGGGGGACTTCCTGGAGACCCAGTACTTC
>TRBJ2-2|-|TRBV9|-
CASSVGGSGELFF
TGTGCCAGCAGCGTAGGCGGAAGCGGGGAGCTGTTTTTT
>TRBJ1-2|-|TRBV24-1|-
CATSDPTDANYGYTF
TGTGCCACCAGTGACCCGACAGACGCTAACTATGGCTACACCTTC
>TRBJ1-2|-|TRBV5-6|-
CASSQVWGGSHYGYTF
TGTGCCAGCAGCCAGGTTTGGGGGGGCTCGCACTATGGCTACACCTTC
>TRBJ1-2|-|TRBV2|-
CASREQQHYGYTF
TGTGCCAGCAGGGAACAACAGCACTATGGCTACACCTTC
>TRBJ1-2|-|TRBV2|TRBD1
CASIRQGTALYGYTF
TGTGCCAGCATAAGACAAGGGACAGCCTTATATGGCTACACCTTC
>TRBJ1-4|-|TRBV2|-
CASSETTTAVKLFF
TGTGCCAGCAGTGAGACGACTACCGCGGTAAAACTGTTTTTT
>TRBJ2-5|-|TRBV5-1|TRBD1
CASGQGQETQYF
TGCGCCAGCGGACAGGGCCAAGAGACCCAGTACTTC
>TRBJ1-3|-|TRBV5-5|-
CASSSGTGNTIYF
TGTGCCAGCAGCTCAGGGACTGGAAACACCATATATTTT
>TRBJ1-5|once|TRBV6-5|-
CASKAGVSQPQHF
TGTGCCAGCAAAGCAGGGGTGAGTCAGCCCCAGCATTTT